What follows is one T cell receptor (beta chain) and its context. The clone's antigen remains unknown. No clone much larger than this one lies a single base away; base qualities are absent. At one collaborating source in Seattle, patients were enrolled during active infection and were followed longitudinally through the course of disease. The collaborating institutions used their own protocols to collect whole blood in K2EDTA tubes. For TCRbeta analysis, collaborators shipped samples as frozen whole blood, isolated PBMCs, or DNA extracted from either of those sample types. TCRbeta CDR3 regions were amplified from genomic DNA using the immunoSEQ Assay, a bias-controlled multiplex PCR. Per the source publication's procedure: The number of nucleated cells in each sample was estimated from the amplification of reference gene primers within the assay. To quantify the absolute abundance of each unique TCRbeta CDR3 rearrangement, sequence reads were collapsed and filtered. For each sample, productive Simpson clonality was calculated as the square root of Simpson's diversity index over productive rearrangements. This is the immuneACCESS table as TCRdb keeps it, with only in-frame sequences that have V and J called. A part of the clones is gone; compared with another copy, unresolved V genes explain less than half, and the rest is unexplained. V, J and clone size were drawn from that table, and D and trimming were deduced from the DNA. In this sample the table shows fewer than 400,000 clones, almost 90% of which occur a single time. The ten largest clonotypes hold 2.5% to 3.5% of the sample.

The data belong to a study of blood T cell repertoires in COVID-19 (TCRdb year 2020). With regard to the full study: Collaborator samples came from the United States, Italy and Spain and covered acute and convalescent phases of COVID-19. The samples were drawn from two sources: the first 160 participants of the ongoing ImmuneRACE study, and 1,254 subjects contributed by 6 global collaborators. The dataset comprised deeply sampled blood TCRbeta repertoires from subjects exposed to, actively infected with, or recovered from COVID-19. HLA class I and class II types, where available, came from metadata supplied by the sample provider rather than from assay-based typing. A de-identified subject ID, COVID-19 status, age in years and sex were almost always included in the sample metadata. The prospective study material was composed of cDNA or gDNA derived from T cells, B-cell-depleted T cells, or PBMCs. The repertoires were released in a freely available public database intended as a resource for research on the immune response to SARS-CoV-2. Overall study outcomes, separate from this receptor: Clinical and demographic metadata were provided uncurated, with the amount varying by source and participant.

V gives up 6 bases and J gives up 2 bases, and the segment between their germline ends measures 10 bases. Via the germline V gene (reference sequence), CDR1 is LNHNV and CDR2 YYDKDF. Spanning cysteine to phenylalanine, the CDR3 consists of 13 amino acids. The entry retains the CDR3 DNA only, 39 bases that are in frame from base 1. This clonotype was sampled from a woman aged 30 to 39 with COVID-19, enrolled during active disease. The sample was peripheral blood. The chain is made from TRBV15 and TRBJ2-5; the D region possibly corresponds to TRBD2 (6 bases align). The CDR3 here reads CATRNGGQETQYF. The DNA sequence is TGTGCCACCAGAAACGGGGGACAAGAGACCCAGTACTTC. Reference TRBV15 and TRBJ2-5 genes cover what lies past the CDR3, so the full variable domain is DAMVIQNPRYQVTQFGKPVTLSCSQTLNHNVMYWYQQKSSQAPKLLFHYYDKDFNNEADTPDNFQSRRPNTSFCFLDIRSPGLGDTAMYLCATRNGGQETQYFGPGTRLLVL.